What follows is one T cell receptor beta chain and its context. Its antigen is not known. This sample also contains other DNA sequences that code for the same CDR3. The data are from a study of CD4 T cells in relation to SARS-CoV-2 and coronaviruses. Background on the study: The HLA restriction of the shared crossreactive spike epitopes was mapped.

Regarding the study as a whole: In roughly 60% of donors, memory CD4+ clonotypes crossrecognized SARS-CoV-2 and at least one common cold coronavirus spike.

The CDR3 covers 15 residues. Trimming took 1 base from V and 1 from J, leaving 7 bases between them. Germline lookup yields CDR1 MNHEY and CDR2 SMNVEV (reference sequence). The unexposed donors gave CD4+ T cells in about 2010-2019, prior to COVID-19. CD4+ T cells were isolated from the cells after nine to eleven days of culture. Cells permitting, SARS-CoV-2 S/N and four cold-coronavirus spikes were tested on unexposed-donor CD4+ T cells. Cultures held some 1.8 million PBMCs per well with around 9.8 IU/ml IL-2. Assay: immunoSEQ multiplex PCR; the TCRdb copy retains only in-frame clones and omits some. The sample holds nearly 20,000 clones; around 81% are singletons and the top ten take about 10%.

The sequenced sample consisted of CD4+ T cells from PBMCs, cultured in vitro. The receptor was isolated from a human donor in good health. The rearrangement uses TRBV27 and TRBJ1-4, with no clear D. For the CDR3, the DNA is TGTGCCAGCAGTTTATTTGGAGGAACTAATGAAAAACTGTTTTTT. Translated: CASSLFGGTNEKLFF.